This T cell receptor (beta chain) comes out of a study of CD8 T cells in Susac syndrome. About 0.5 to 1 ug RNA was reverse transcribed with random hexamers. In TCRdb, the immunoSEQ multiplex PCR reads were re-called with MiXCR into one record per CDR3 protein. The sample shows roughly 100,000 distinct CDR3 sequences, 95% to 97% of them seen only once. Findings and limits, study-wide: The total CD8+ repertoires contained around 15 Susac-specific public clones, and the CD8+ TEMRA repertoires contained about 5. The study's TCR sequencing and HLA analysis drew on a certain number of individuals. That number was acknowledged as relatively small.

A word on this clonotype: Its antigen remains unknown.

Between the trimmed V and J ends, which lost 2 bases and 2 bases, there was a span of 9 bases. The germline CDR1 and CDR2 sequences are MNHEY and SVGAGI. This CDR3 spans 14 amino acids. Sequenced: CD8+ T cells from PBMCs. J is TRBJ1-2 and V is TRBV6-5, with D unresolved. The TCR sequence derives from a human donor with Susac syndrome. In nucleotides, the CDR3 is TGTGCCAGCAGTTACAACGCGGGGAACTATGGCTACACCTTC. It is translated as CASSYNAGNYGYTF.